The 27 T cell receptor beta chains presented below share a single source sample, sequenced in a study of blood T cell repertoires in COVID-19. Sequencing was performed with immunoSEQ multiplex PCR; in TCRdb, only in-frame clones are kept and a portion is missing. The sample has approximately 260,000 clones; 70% to 90% are singletons. What was sequenced was PBMCs or T cells enriched from blood (not recorded which). The receptors originated from a woman between 50 and 59 years old who had been exposed to COVID-19.

In nucleotides, the CDR3 is TGTGCCAGCAGTCCCACGACAGGGGGGGGCTACACCTTC. This encodes CASSPTTGGGYTF. J is TRBJ1-2 and V is TRBV12-3 or TRBV12-4; 9 bases are shared with TRBD1. The CDR3 runs to 13 residues. The trim removed 5 bases at V and 8 bases at J, leaving 6 bases unmatched.

The CDR3 region is CASTPNRQNTEAFF. For the CDR3, the DNA is TGTGCCAGCACCCCGAACAGACAGAACACTGAAGCTTTCTTT. This sequence joins TRBV27 and TRBJ1-1; D uncertain. The germline gives CDR1 MNHEY, CDR2 SMNVEV (reference sequence). The CDR3 extends over 14 amino acids. V lost 7 bases to trimming and J lost 1 base, with 13 bases between them.

V and J are TRBV30 and TRBJ1-2, with no clear D. The CDR3 contains 15 residues. V was clipped by 3 bases and J by 2 bases, with 16 bases between them. Per germline, CDR1 GTSNPN and CDR2 SVGIG (reference sequence). CDR3 residues: CAWSRRPGLNYGYTF. CDR3 DNA sequence: TGTGCCTGGAGCAGAAGGCCAGGTCTAAACTATGGCTACACCTTC.

V is TRBV18 and J is TRBJ2-1, with 7 bases lining up with TRBD1. Per the germline V gene, CDR1 is KGHSH and CDR2 is LQKENI. V lost 4 bases, J lost 6 bases, and 9 bases stayed unmatched. The CDR3 consists of 15 residues. The CDR3: CASSHRGQNSNEQFF. The CDR3 DNA reads as TGTGCCAGCTCACATCGGGGACAGAACAGCAATGAGCAGTTCTTC. Using reference TRBV18 and TRBJ2-1 for the parts outside the CDR3, the full variable domain is NAGVMQNPRHLVRRRGQEARLRCSPMKGHSHVYWYRQLPEEGLKFMVYLQKENIIDESGMPKERFSAEFPKEGPSILRIQQVVRGDSAAYFCASSHRGQNSNEQFFGPGTRLTVL.

The CDR3 here is CASSSGGLGNEQFF. For the CDR3, the DNA is TGCGCCAGCAGCTCGGGGGGCCTAGGGAATGAGCAGTTCTTC. The rearrangement joins TRBV5-1 to TRBJ2-1; tentative D call: TRBD2 (7 bases). The V and J ends lost 3 bases and 7 bases respectively, with 14 bases between them. This CDR3 has 14 residues. CDR1 and CDR2 (germline): SGHRS, YFSETQ.

CDR3 sequence: CASPQTGTGTGELFF. The CDR3 DNA sequence: TGTGCCAGCCCCCAAACAGGGACAGGCACCGGGGAGCTGTTTTTT. The V and J genes are TRBV6-5 and TRBJ2-2, with 8 bases fitting TRBD1. Trimming took 8 bases from V and 4 from J; bases not matched to a gene: 9. The CDR3 sequence is 15 residues long. CDR1 is MNHEY and CDR2 is SVGAGI in the germline V gene.

Concerning this clone: This same CDR3 is encoded by further DNA sequences in the sample. The gene calls are TRBV18 and TRBJ1-2; D perhaps matches TRBD1 (5 bases). Trimming stripped 3 bases from V and 4 bases from J, with 9 bases between. This CDR3 comprises 13 residues. Germline assignment: CDR1 KGHSH and CDR2 LQKENI. The CDR3 sequence is CASSPGQGYGYTF. The CDR3 DNA sequence: TGTGCCAGCTCACCGGGCCAGGGCTATGGCTACACCTTC.

J is TRBJ1-6 and V is TRBV27, with 7 bases fitting TRBD1. Germline assignment: CDR1 MNHEY and CDR2 SMNVEV (reference sequence). The length of the CDR3 is 18 residues. The V segment lost 6 bases and the J segment 5 bases; nucleotides outside the gene matches: 16. DNA of the CDR3: TGTGCCAGCAGATTAAACTACAGGGGTCCGGTTAATAATTCACCCCTCCACTTT. As protein: CASRLNYRGPVNNSPLHF.

The V call is TRBV24-1, the J call TRBJ2-1; TRBD2 aligns across 13 bases. V trimming: 4 bases; J trimming: 4 bases; junction bases outside the gene matches: 9. This CDR3 has 18 residues. Germline assignment: CDR1 KGHDR and CDR2 SFDVKD. CDR3 residues: CATSDYGTSGVGYNEQFF. The DNA for the CDR3 is TGTGCCACCAGTGACTACGGGACTAGCGGGGTTGGATACAATGAGCAGTTCTTC.

The chain links TRBV30 to TRBJ2-1; no definite D call. Between the trimmed V and J ends, which lost 0 bases and 9 bases, there was a span of 9 bases. Germline loops: CDR1 GTSNPN, CDR2 SVGIG (reference sequence). The length of the CDR3 is 12 residues. The CDR3 protein is CAWSVEWSEQFF. CDR3 nucleotide sequence: TGTGCCTGGAGTGTGGAATGGAGTGAGCAGTTCTTC.

Of note for this clone: Germline and junction disagree at one end, which may indicate a read error. The V and J genes are TRBV9 and TRBJ1-1; D may be TRBD1 (5 bases). This CDR3 is built from 13 residues. Germline V gene data show CDR1 as SGDLS and CDR2 as YYNGEE. DNA for the CDR3: TGTGCCACCAGCTCCGGGGGGGGGACTGAAGCTTTCTTT. Translated: CATSSGGGTEAFF.

The rearrangement uses TRBV2 and TRBJ2-3; D possibly corresponds to TRBD2 (5 bases). CDR1 SNHLY and CDR2 FYNNEI come from the germline V gene. The V end lost 7 bases, the J end lost 1 base, and 21 bases lay between the germline ends. This CDR3 has 17 amino acids. CDR3 nucleotide sequence: TGTGCCAGCATACCTTGGGGATCCCTTAGCGGCACAGATACGCAGTATTTT. Its protein product is CASIPWGSLSGTDTQYF.

This rearrangement joins TRBV7-9 to TRBJ2-1; 10 nucleotides match TRBD2. The germline V gene has CDR1 SEHNR and CDR2 FQNEAQ (reference sequence). The CDR3 runs to 15 residues. Unmatched junction bases numbered 7, after V lost 5 bases and J lost 6 bases. CDR3 nucleotide sequence: TGTGCCAGCAGCCGCTCTGGACTAGCGGTCAATGAGCAGTTCTTC. Amino acids: CASSRSGLAVNEQFF.

The chain carries TRBV3-1 (or the pseudogene TRBV3-2) and TRBJ1-2, with 7 nucleotides matching TRBD1. After removal of 0 bases from V and 5 bases from J, the junction contained 6 bases not matched to a gene. The germline V gene has CDR1 LGHDT and CDR2 YNNKEL (reference sequence). CDR3 size: 15 residues. The DNA of the CDR3 is TGTGCCAGCAGCCAAGATAGGGGGACAGTTTATGGCTACACCTTC. Residues: CASSQDRGTVYGYTF.

This chain links TRBV7-2 with TRBJ2-5; 11 positions match TRBD1. This CDR3 has 15 residues. The V segment lost 2 bases and the J segment 4 bases; nucleotides outside the gene matches: 3. Germline CDR1 SGHTA, CDR2 FQGNSA. Here the CDR3 DNA reads TGTGCCAGCAGCTTATCGGACAGGGGGCGAGAGACCCAGTACTTC. This translates into CASSLSDRGRETQYF.

In its sample, this clone was seen a few times. V usage is TRBV6-4 and J usage is TRBJ2-3, with 8 bases lining up with TRBD2. Per germline, CDR1 MRHNA and CDR2 SNTAGT. The CDR3 runs to 15 residues. Trimming removed 3 bases from V and 1 base from J; junction bases left unmatched: 3. The CDR3 here is CASSEQLAGTDTQYF. Here the CDR3 DNA reads TGTGCCAGCAGTGAACAACTAGCGGGCACAGATACGCAGTATTTT.

The chain's CDR3 is CASSLPGGTETQYF. The CDR3 nucleotides read TGCGCCAGCAGCTTGCCCGGGGGGACAGAGACCCAGTACTTC. J is TRBJ2-5 and V is TRBV5-1; 7 bases are shared with TRBD2. The CDR3 is made up of 14 amino acids. The junction had 4 bases not matched to a gene; V was cut back by 1 base and J by 4 bases. Germline CDR1 is SGHRS and CDR2 is YFSETQ.

The genes are TRBV7-2 and TRBJ2-7; the D gene is possibly TRBD1 (6 bases). This CDR3 has 15 residues. The germline V gene has CDR1 SGHTA and CDR2 FQGNSA. V gave up 2 bases and J gave up 5 bases, with 16 bases separating them. The chain's CDR3 is CASSLMGRGIDEQYF. DNA for the CDR3: TGTGCCAGCAGCTTAATGGGCAGGGGAATCGACGAGCAGTACTTC. Together with reference TRBV7-2 and TRBJ2-7, the CDR3 gives the full variable domain: GAGVSQSPSNKVTEKGKDVELRCDPISGHTALYWYRQSLGQGLEFLIYFQGNSAPDKSGLPSDRFSAERTGGSVSTLTIQRTQQEDSAVYLCASSLMGRGIDEQYFGPGTRLTVT.

This sequence joins TRBV10-3 and TRBJ1-2; possibly TRBD1 for D (6 bases). Germline lookup yields CDR1 ENHRY and CDR2 SYGVKD. The CDR3 is 14 residues long. Trimming pared 7 bases from V and 5 bases from J, leaving 17 bases between. The CDR3 coding sequence is TGTGCCATCACTTCAGCGGACAGTCGGTATGGCTACACCTTC. This translates into CAITSADSRYGYTF.

The chain joins TRBV6-2 or TRBV6-3 to TRBJ1-2, with 7 nucleotides matching TRBD1. With V trimmed by 5 bases and J by 0 bases, 18 bases remained unmatched. Germline CDR1 and CDR2: MNHEY and SVGEGT. This CDR3 spans 19 amino acids. CDR3 nucleotide sequence: TGTGCCAGCAGTCCAAAATCAGGACAAGACAGGGCTGCTAACTATGGCTACACCTTC. Translated, it gives CASSPKSGQDRAANYGYTF.

J is TRBJ1-1 and V is TRBV28; 9 bases are shared with TRBD1. V dropped 5 bases and J dropped 3; count of bases not matched to a gene: 7. The CDR3 has 15 residues. CDR1 is MDHEN and CDR2 is SYDVKM in the germline V gene. The CDR3 region is CASSPRQGGYTEAFF. CDR3 in DNA: TGTGCCAGCAGTCCTAGACAGGGGGGGTACACTGAAGCTTTCTTT.

J is TRBJ1-1 and V is TRBV5-8; 8 bases fit TRBD1. Germline CDR1 reads SGHTS; CDR2 reads YDEGEE. V shed 4 bases, J shed 10 bases, and the junction held 18 bases outside the gene matches. The CDR3 contains 16 residues. The CDR3 coding sequence is TGTGCCAGCAGCCGGAACCGACAGGGGCCCGCCCTGAGAGCTTTCTTT. Translated: CASSRNRQGPALRAFF.

The chain has TRBV18 and TRBJ2-2; D might be TRBD1 (5 bases). This CDR3 has 13 amino acids. V was pared by 5 bases and J by 6 bases, with 10 bases between. The germline V gene has CDR1 KGHSH and CDR2 LQKENI. Written as DNA, the CDR3 is TGTGCCAGCTCAGTCGGCAGGGCCGGGGAGCTGTTTTTT. Protein sequence: CASSVGRAGELFF.

The chain carries TRBV18 and TRBJ1-1, with D perhaps matching TRBD1 (6 bases). Germline CDR1 and CDR2: KGHSH and LQKENI. The length of the CDR3 is 13 residues. V shed 3 bases and J shed 6 bases, with 11 bases lying between them. As DNA, the CDR3 is TGTGCCAGCTCACCGAACAGGGATGCTGAAGCTTTCTTT. It translates to CASSPNRDAEAFF.

As concerns this clone: Germline and junction disagree at one end, which may indicate a read error. The chain combines TRBV12-3 or TRBV12-4 with TRBJ2-3; 8 positions agree with TRBD2. The CDR3 covers 13 residues. The DNA of the CDR3 is TGTGCCAGCGGTTTACTAGCGGCAGATACGCAGTATTTT. Protein: CASGLLAADTQYF.

The chain employs TRBV5-6 and TRBJ1-4, with D possibly TRBD1 on 6 matching bases. The CDR3 is made up of 14 amino acids. V dropped 3 bases and J dropped 7 bases, with 13 bases sitting between them. Germline V gives CDR1 SGHDT, CDR2 YYEEEE. Written as DNA, the CDR3 is TGTGCCAGCAGCTCCTGGGACACCGGTGAAAAACTGTTTTTT. It codes for CASSSWDTGEKLFF. Filled out from reference TRBV5-6 and TRBJ1-4, the complete variable domain reads DAGVTQSPTHLIKTRGQQVTLRCSPKSGHDTVSWYQQALGQGPQFIFQYYEEEERQRGNFPDRFSGHQFPNYSSELNVNALLLGDSALYLCASSSWDTGEKLFFGSGTQLSVL.

As regards this clone: Being one base from a much bigger clone, this may be a read error. Additional DNA sequences in this sample encode the identical CDR3. The V and J genes are TRBV7-9 and TRBJ2-1, with 12 bases aligning to TRBD2. Germline CDR1 SEHNR, CDR2 FQNEAQ (reference sequence). This CDR3 is 19 amino acids long. CDR3 in amino acids: CASSLVGLAGQPRYNEQFF. The CDR3 DNA reads as TGTGCCAGCAGCTTAGTAGGACTAGCGGGGCAGCCGAGATACAATGAGCAATTCTTC.